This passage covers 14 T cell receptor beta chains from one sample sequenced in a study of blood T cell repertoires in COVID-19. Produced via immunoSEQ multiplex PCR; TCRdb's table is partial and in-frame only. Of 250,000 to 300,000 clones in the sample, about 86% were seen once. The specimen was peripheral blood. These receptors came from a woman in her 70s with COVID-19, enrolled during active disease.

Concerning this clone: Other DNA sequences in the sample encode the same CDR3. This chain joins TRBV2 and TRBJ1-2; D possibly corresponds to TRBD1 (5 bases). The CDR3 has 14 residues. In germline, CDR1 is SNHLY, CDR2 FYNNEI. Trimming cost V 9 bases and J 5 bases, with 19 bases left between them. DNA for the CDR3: TGTGCCAGTCTGTCCGGACAACGTCGTTATGGCTACACCTTC. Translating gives CASLSGQRRYGYTF.

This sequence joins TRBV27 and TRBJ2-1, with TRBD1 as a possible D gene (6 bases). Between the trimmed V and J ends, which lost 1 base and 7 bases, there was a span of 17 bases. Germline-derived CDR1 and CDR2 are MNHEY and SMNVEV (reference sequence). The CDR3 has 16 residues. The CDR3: CASSLYWGPGQNEQFF. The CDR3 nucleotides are TGTGCCAGCAGTTTATATTGGGGGCCGGGGCAAAATGAGCAGTTCTTC.

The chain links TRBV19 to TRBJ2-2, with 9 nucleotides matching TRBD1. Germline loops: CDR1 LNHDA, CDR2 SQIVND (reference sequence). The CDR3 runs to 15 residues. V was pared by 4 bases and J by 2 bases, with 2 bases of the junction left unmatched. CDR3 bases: TGTGCCAGTAGTACGACAGGGGGAAACACCGGGGAGCTGTTTTTT. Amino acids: CASSTTGGNTGELFF.

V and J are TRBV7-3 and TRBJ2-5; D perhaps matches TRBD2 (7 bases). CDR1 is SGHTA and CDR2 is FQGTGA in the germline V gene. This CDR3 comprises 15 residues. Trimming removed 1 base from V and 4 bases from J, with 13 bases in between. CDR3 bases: TGTGCCAGCAGCTTAATCGGGGGGCAACGAGAGACCCAGTACTTC. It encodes CASSLIGGQRETQYF.

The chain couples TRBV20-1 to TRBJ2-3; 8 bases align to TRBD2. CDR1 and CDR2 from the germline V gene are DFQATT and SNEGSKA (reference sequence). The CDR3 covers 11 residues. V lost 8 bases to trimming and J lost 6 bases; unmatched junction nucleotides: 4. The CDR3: CSCGGRDTQYF. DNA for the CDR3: TGCAGTTGCGGGGGGAGGGATACGCAGTATTTT.

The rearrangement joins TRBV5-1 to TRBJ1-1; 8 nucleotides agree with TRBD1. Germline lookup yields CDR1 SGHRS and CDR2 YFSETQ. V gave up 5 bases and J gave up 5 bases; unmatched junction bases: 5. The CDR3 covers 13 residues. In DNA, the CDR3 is TGCGCCAGCAGACAGGGGGAGAGAACTGAAGCTTTCTTT. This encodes CASRQGERTEAFF.

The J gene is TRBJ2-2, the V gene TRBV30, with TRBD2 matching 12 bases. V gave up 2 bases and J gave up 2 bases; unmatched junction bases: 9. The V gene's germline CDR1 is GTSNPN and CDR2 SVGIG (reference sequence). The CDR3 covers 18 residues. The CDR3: CAWSSPRTSGANTGELFF. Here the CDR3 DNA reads TGTGCCTGGAGTTCACCTCGGACTAGCGGGGCTAACACCGGGGAGCTGTTTTTT.

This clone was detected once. The CDR3 protein is CASSQAIAGGPTDTQYF. The CDR3 region has the DNA TGCGCCAGCAGCCAAGCTATAGCGGGGGGCCCCACAGATACGCAGTATTTT. The rearrangement links TRBV4-1 to TRBJ2-3; 10 nucleotides align to TRBD2. Germline CDR1 MGHRA, CDR2 YSYEKL. The CDR3 is made up of 17 amino acids. The junction had 6 bases not matched to a gene; V was cut back by 1 base and J by 2 bases.

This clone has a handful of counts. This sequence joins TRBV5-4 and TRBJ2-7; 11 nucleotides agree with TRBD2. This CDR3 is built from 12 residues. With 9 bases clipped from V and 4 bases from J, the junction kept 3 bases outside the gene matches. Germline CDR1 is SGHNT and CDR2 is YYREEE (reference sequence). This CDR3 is CATGTSGYEQYF. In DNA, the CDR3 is TGTGCCACCGGGACTAGCGGTTACGAGCAGTACTTC.

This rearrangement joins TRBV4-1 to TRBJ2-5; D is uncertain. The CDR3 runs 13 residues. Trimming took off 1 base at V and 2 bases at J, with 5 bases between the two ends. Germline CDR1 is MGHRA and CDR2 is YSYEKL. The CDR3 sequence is CASSQAVQETQYF. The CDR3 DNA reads TGCGCCAGCAGCCAAGCGGTACAAGAGACCCAGTACTTC.

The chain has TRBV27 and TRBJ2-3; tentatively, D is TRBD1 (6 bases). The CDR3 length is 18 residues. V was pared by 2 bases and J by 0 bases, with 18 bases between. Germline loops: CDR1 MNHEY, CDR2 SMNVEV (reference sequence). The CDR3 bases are TGTGCCAGCAGTTTAAGGCCTAACAGGGTCCTTAGCACAGATACGCAGTATTTT. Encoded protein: CASSLRPNRVLSTDTQYF.

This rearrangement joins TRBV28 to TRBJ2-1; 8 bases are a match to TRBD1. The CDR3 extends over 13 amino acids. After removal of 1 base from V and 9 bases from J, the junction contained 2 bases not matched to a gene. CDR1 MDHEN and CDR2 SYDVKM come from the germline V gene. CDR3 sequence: CASSLSQGGEQFF. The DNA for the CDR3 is TGTGCCAGCAGTTTATCACAGGGGGGTGAGCAGTTCTTC.

CDR3 amino acids: CASSLDRGWAETQYF. In DNA, the CDR3 is TGTGCCAGCAGCCTGGACAGGGGATGGGCAGAGACCCAGTACTTC. This sequence joins TRBV2 and TRBJ2-5, with TRBD1 matching over 9 bases. Germline V gene sequence: CDR1 SNHLY, CDR2 FYNNEI. The CDR3 has 15 amino acids. V shed 6 bases, J shed 4 bases, and the junction held 9 bases outside the gene matches.

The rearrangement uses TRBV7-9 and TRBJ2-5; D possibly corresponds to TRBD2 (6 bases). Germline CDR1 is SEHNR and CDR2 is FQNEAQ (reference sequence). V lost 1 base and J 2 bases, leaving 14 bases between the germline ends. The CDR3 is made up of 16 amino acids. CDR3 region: CASSLGAGLDQETQYF. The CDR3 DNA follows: TGTGCCAGCAGCTTAGGGGCGGGACTTGATCAAGAGACCCAGTACTTC.